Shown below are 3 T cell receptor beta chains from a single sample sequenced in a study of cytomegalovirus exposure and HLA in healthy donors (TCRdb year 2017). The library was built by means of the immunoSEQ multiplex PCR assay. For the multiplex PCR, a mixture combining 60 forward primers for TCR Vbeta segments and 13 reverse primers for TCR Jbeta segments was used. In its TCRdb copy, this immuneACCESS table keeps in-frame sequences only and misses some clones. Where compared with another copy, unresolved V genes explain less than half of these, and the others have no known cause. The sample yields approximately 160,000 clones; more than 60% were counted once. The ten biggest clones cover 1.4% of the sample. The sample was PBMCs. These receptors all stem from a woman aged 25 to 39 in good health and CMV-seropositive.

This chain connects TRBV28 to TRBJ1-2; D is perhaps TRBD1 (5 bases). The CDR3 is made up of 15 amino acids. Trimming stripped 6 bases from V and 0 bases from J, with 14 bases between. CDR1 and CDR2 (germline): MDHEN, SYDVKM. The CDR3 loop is CASSSTGPSNYGYTF. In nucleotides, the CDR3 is TGTGCCAGCAGCTCAACAGGACCCTCTAACTATGGCTACACCTTC.

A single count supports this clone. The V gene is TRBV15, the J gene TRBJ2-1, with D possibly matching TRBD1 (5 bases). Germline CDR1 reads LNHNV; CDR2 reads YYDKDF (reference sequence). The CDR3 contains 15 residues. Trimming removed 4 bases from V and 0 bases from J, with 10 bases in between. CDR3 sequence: CATSTRGNSYNEQFF. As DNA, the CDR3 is TGTGCCACCAGCACAAGGGGTAACTCCTACAATGAGCAGTTCTTC.

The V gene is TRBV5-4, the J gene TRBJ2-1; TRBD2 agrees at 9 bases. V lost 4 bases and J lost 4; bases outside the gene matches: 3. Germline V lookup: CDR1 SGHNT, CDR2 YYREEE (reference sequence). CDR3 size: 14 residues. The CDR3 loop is CASSRTSEYNEQFF. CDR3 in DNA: TGTGCCAGCAGCCGGACTAGCGAGTACAATGAGCAGTTCTTC.